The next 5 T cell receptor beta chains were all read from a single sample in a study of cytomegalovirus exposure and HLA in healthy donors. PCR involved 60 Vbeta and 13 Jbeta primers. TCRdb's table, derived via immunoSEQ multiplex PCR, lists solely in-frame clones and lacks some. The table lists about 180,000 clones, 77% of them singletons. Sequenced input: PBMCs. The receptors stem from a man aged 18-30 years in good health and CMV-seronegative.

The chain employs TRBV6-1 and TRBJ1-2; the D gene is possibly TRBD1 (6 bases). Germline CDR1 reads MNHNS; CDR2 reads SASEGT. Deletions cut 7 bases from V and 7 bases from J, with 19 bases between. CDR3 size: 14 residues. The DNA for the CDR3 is TGTGCCAGCAACCCGGGTGGGGGGGCCGGTGGCTACACCTTC. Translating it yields CASNPGGGAGGYTF.

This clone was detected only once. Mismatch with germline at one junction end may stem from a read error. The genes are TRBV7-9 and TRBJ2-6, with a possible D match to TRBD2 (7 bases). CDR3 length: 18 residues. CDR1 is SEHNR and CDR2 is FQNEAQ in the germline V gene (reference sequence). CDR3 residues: CSSSLGEGVRSGANVLTF. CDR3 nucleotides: TGTTCCAGCAGCTTAGGGGAGGGGGTGAGATCTGGGGCCAACGTCCTGACTTTC.

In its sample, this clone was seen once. The CDR3 nucleotides read TGTGCCAGCAGCGCCAGATCCCAGGGGACCTATGGCTACACCTTC. Its protein product is CASSARSQGTYGYTF. The V gene is TRBV9, the J gene TRBJ1-2, with D possibly TRBD1 on 6 matching bases. Trimming stripped 3 bases from V and 4 bases from J, with 16 bases between. The germline V gene encodes CDR1 SGDLS and CDR2 YYNGEE. The CDR3 loop spans 15 amino acids.

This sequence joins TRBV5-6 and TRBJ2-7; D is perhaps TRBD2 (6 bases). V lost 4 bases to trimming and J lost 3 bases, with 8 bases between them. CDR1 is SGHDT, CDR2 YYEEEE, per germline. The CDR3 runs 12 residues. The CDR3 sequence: CASSRTIYEQYF. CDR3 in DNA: TGTGCCAGCAGCCGGACTATCTACGAGCAGTACTTC.

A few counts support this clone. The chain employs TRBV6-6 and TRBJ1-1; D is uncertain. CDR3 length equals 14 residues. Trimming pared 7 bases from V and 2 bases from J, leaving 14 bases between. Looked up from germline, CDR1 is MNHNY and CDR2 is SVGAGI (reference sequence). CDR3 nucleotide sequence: TGTGCCAGCAACCTAGACGGCGGAAACACTGAAGCTTTCTTT. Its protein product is CASNLDGGNTEAFF.